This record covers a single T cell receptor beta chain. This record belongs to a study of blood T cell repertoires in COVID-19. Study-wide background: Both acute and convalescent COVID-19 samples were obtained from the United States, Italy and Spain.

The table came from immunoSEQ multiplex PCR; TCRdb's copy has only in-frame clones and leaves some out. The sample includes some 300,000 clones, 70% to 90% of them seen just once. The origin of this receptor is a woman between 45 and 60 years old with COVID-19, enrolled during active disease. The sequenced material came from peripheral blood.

CDR3 bases: TGTGCCAGCAGCCGCCGGACAGGGGCGGCCTACGAGCAGTACTTC. As protein: CASSRRTGAAYEQYF. The rearrangement joins TRBV6-5 to TRBJ2-7; 9 nucleotides align to TRBD1. Germline CDR1 and CDR2: MNHEY and SVGAGI. The CDR3 runs 15 residues. J lost 2 bases, V lost 6 bases, and 8 bases had no gene match.